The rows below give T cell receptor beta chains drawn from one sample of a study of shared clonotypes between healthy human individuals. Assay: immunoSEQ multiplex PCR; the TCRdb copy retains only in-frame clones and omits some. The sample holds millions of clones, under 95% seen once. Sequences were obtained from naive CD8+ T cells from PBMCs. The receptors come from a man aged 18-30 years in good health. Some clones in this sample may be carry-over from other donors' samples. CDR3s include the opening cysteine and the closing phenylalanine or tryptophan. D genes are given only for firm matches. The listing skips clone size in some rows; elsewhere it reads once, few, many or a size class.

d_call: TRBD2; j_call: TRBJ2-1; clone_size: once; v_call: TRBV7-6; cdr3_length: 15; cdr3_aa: CASSLGTSGYNEQFF; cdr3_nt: TGTGCCAGCAGCCTTGGGACTAGCGGTTACAATGAGCAGTTCTTC
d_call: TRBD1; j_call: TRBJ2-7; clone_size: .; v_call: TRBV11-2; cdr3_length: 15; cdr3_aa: CASSLDRGDTYEQYF; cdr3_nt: TGTGCCAGCAGCTTGGACAGGGGCGACACCTACGAGCAGTACTTC
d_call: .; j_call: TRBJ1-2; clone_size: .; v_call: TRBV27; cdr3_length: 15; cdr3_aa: CASSLSWGGSGGYTF; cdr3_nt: TGTGCCAGCAGTTTATCCTGGGGGGGGAGTGGTGGCTACACCTTC
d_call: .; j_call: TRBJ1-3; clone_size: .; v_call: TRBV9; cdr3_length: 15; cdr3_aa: CASSARDNSGNTIYF; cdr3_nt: TGTGCCAGCAGCGCCCGGGACAACTCTGGAAACACCATATATTTT
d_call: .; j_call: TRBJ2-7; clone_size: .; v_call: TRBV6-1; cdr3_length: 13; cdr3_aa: CASRPSGDYEQYF; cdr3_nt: TGTGCCAGCAGGCCATCCGGGGACTACGAGCAGTACTTC
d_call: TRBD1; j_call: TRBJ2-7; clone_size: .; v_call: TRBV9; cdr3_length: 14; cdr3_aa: CASSVGDSPYEQYF; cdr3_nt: TGTGCCAGCAGCGTCGGGGACAGCCCCTACGAGCAGTACTTC
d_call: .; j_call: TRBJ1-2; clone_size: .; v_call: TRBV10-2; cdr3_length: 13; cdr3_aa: CASGNPRDYGYTF; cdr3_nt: TGCGCCAGCGGCAACCCTCGCGATTATGGCTACACCTTC
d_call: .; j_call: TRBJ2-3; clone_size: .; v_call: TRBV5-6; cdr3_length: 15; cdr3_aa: CASRGENNPTDTQYF; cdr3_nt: TGTGCCAGCAGGGGGGAGAACAATCCCACAGATACGCAGTATTTT
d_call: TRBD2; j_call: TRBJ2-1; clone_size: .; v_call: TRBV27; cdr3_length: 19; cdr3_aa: CASSPPGTRARGSYNEQFF; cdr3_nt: TGTGCCAGCAGTCCCCCAGGGACTAGGGCTCGTGGGTCCTACAATGAGCAGTTCTTC
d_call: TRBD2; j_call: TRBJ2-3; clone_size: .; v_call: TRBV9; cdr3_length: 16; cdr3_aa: CASSTGTSGSTDTQYF; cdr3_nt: TGTGCCAGCAGCACTGGGACTAGCGGGAGCACCGATACGCAGTATTTT
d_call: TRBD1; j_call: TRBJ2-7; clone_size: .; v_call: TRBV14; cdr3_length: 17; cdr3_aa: CASSQDFWGQGLEEQYF; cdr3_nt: TGTGCCAGCAGCCAAGATTTCTGGGGACAGGGTCTCGAGGAGCAGTACTTC
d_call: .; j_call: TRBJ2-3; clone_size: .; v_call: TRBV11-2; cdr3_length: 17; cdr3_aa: CASSTIPGTPILDTQYF; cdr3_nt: TGTGCCAGCAGCACGATCCCCGGGACTCCGATTCTGGATACGCAGTATTTT
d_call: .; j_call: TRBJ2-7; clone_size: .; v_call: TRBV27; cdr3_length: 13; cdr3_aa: CASTVGGGGPLYF; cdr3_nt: TGTGCCAGCACGGTAGGGGGCGGGGGTCCACTGTACTTC
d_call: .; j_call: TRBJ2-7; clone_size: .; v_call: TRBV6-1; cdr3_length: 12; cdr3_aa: CASSVRVGEQYF; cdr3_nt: TGTGCCAGCAGCGTCAGGGTAGGTGAGCAGTACTTC
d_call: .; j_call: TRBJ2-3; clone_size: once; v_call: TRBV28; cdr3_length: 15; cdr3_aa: CASSLPRISTDTQYF; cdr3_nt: TGTGCCAGCAGTTTACCGCGGATAAGCACAGATACGCAGTATTTT
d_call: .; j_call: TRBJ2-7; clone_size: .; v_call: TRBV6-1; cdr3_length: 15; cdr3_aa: CASSERRRVGYEQYF; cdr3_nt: TGTGCCAGCAGTGAAAGGCGACGGGTCGGATACGAGCAGTACTTC
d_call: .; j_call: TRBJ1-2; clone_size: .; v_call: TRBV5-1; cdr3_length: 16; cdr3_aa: CASSYPRSGANYGYTF; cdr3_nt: TGCGCCAGCAGCTACCCAAGATCAGGGGCCAACTATGGCTACACCTTC